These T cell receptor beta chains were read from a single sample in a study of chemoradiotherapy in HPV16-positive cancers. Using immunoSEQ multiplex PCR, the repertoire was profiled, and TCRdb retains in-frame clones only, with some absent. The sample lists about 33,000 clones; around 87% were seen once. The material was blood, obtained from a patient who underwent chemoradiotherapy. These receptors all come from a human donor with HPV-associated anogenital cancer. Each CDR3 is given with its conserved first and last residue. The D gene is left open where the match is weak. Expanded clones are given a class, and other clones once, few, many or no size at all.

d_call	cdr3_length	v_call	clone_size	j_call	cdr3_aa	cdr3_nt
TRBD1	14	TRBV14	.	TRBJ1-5	CASSPQGAAQPQHF	TGTGCCAGCAGCCCACAGGGGGCAGCTCAGCCCCAGCATTTT
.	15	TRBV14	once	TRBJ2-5	CASSQASVRFETQYF	TGTGCCAGCAGCCAAGCATCTGTACGCTTTGAGACCCAGTACTTC
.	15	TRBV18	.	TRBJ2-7	CASSPPGDPHYEQYF	TGTGCCAGCTCACCACCCGGCGATCCCCACTACGAGCAGTACTTC
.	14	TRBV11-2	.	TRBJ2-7	CASSFSLGSYEQYF	TGTGCCAGCAGCTTCTCATTGGGTTCCTACGAGCAGTACTTC
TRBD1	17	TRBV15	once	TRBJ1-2	CATSSTLGTGANYGYTF	TGTGCCACCAGCTCAACGCTAGGGACAGGGGCGAACTATGGCTACACCTTC
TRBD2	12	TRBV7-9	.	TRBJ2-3	CASSLWPSGQYF	TGTGCCAGCAGCTTATGGCCTAGCGGGCAGTATTTT
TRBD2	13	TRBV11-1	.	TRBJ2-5	CASSSSGVETQYF	TGTGCCAGCAGCTCTAGCGGGGTTGAGACCCAGTACTTC
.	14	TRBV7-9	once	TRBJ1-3	CASSFDRDGNTIYF	TGTGCCAGCAGCTTTGACAGAGACGGAAACACCATATATTTT
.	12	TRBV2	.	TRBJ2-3	CASSETTDTQYF	TGTGCCAGCAGCGAGACCACAGATACGCAGTATTTT
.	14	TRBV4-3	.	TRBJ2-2	CASSQDTNTGELFF	TGCGCCAGCAGCCAAGACACGAACACCGGGGAGCTGTTTTTT
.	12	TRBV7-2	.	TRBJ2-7	CASSSQGWEQYF	TGTGCCAGCAGCTCACAGGGTTGGGAGCAGTACTTC
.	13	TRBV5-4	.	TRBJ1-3	CASSLGSGNTIYF	TGTGCCAGCAGCTTGGGCTCGGGAAACACCATATATTTT
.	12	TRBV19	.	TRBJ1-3	CASRTGTNTIYF	TGTGCCAGTAGGACAGGCACGAACACCATATATTTT
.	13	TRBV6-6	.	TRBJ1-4	CASSPILTGPNSF	TGTGCCAGCAGCCCTATTCTTACAGGCCCCAATTCTTTT
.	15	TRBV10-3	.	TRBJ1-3	CAISVGDDSGNTIYF	TGTGCCATCAGTGTCGGAGACGATAGTGGGAACACCATATATTTT
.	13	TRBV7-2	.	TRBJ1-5	CASSLQHNQPQHF	TGTGCCAGCAGCCTGCAACACAATCAGCCCCAGCATTTT
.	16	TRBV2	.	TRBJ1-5	CASSDRIGLSNQPQHF	TGTGCCAGCAGTGATAGGATAGGACTTAGCAATCAGCCCCAGCATTTT
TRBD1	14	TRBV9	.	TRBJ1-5	CASSVGQGDQPQHF	TGTGCCAGCAGCGTCGGACAGGGGGATCAGCCCCAGCATTTT
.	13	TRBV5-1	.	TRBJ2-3	CASSSAGGHTQYF	TGCGCCAGCAGCTCCGCTGGGGGGCATACGCAGTATTTT
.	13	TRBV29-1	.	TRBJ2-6	CSAGNSGANVLTF	TGCAGCGCAGGGAATTCTGGGGCCAACGTCCTGACTTTC
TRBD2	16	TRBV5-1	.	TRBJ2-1	CASSLTLAGGYNEQFF	TGCGCCAGCAGCCTAACATTGGCGGGGGGCTACAATGAGCAGTTCTTC
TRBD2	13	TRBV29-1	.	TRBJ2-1	CSGETSGGSEQFF	TGCAGCGGCGAGACTAGCGGGGGGAGTGAGCAGTTCTTC
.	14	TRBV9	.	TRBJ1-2	CASSDGGETYGYTF	TGTGCCAGCAGCGATGGGGGCGAAACCTATGGCTACACCTTC
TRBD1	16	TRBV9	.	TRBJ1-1	CASSPSGTGSSAEAFF	TGTGCCAGCAGCCCTTCCGGGACAGGGAGTAGCGCTGAAGCTTTCTTT
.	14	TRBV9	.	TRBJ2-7	CASSVSGGTYEQYF	TGTGCCAGCAGCGTCTCTGGGGGGACCTACGAGCAGTACTTC
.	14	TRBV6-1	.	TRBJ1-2	CASSPKDGGWGYTF	TGTGCCAGCAGTCCCAAGGACGGGGGATGGGGCTACACCTTC
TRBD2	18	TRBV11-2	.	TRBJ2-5	CASSLEGALAGGQETQYF	TGTGCCAGCAGCTTAGAGGGGGCTCTAGCGGGGGGTCAAGAGACCCAGTACTTC
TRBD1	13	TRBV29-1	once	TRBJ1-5	CSVGTGANQPQHF	TGCAGCGTTGGGACAGGGGCGAATCAGCCCCAGCATTTT
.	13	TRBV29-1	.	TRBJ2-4	CSVEHGAKNIQYF	TGCAGCGTTGAACATGGAGCCAAAAACATTCAGTACTTC
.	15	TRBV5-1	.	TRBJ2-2	CASSLEASKGGELFF	TGCGCCAGCAGCTTGGAGGCCTCTAAAGGCGGGGAGCTGTTTTTT
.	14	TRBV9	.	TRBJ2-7	CASSVGMENYEQYF	TGTGCCAGCAGCGTAGGAATGGAAAACTACGAGCAGTACTTC
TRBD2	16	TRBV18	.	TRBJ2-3	CASSPRLAGDTDTQYF	TGTGCCAGCTCACCACGACTAGCGGGGGACACAGATACGCAGTATTTT
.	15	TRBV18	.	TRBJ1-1	CASSGGTEGNTEAFF	TGTGCCAGCTCCGGGGGTACCGAGGGCAACACTGAAGCTTTCTTT
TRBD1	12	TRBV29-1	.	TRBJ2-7	CSGTGSGYEQYF	TGCAGCGGGACAGGGTCCGGTTACGAGCAGTACTTC
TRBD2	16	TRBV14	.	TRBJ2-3	CASSKLGTSGTDTQYF	TGTGCCAGCAGCAAGCTAGGGACTAGCGGCACAGATACGCAGTATTTT